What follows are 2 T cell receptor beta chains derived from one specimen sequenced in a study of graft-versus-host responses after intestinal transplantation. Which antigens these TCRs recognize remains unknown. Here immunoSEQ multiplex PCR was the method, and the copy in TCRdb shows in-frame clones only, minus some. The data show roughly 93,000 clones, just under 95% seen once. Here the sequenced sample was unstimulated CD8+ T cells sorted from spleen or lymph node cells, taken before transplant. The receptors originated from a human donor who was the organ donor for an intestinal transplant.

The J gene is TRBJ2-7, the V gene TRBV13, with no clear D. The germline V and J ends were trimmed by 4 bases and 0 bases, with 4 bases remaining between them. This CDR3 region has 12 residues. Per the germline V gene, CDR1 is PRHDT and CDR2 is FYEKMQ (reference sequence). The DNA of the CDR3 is TGTGCCAGCAGCTCTAACTCCTACGAGCAGTACTTC. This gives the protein CASSSNSYEQYF.

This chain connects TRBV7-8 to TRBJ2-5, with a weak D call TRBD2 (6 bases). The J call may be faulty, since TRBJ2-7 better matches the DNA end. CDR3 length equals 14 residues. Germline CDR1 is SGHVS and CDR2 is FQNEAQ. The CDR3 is CASSSIGSSYEQYF. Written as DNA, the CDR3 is TGTGCCAGCAGCTCCATCGGGAGCTCCTACGAGCAGTACTTC.